A single T cell receptor (beta chain) is shown here with its context. Its matching antigen is unknown. The record originates from a study of T-cell memory formation after mild COVID-19. This CDR3 is built from 11 residues. The germline V gene has CDR1 MNHEY and CDR2 SVGAGI. The ends were cut back, 7 bases at V and 6 bases at J, with 6 bases in the middle. Points from the study as a whole: Contracting clones localized mainly to CM and EM when CD4+ and mainly to EMRA when CD8+. A subset of responding clones appeared in pre-infection memory, suggesting cross-reactive memory joined.

Each CDR3 protein is one row after TCRdb ran MiXCR on the 5' RACE reads. The table lists about 100,000 distinct CDR3 sequences, approximately 15% of them singletons. The sample consisted of PBMCs or a T cell subset sorted from them (not recorded which). V gene TRBV6-5 combines with J gene TRBJ2-2; D not certain. The TCR originated in a man aged 18 to 30 who had mild COVID-19 (a few samples of this study predate the infection). Cell type and time point are not known. The CDR3 reads CASIKSGELFF. CDR3 in DNA: TGTGCCAGCATCAAGTCCGGGGAGCTGTTTTTT.